Sequencing of this T cell receptor beta chain was carried out in a study of OX40 agonist ivuxolimab in advanced cancers. Study at large: Patients assigned to dose escalation were diagnosed with hepatocellular carcinoma, melanoma, renal cell or head and neck cancer. Of the patients, three showed partial responses, one with hepatocellular carcinoma and two with cutaneous melanoma.

Trimming took off 0 bases at V and 1 base at J, with 13 bases between the two ends. The CDR3 loop spans 17 amino acids. Germline V gene lookup returns CDR1 SEHNR and CDR2 FQNEAQ (reference sequence). The data were produced by immunoSEQ multiplex PCR, yet TCRdb's version contains in-frame clones alone and is incomplete. The repertoire consists of tens of thousands of clones, with 85% to 90% occurring once and the leading ten covering under 2.5%. Whole-study results and caveats: Expanded peripheral T cell antigen specificity was not determined. Expanded clones tended on average to be more numerous among CD8+ T cells than CD4+.

This clone was seen once. Its antigen is currently unknown. Sample: CD4+ or CD8+ T cells sorted from blood, taken in a trial of the OX40 agonist ivuxolimab. The chain is built from TRBV7-9 and TRBJ1-3; tentatively, D is TRBD1 (6 bases). The receptor comes from an adult with an advanced solid tumor such as melanoma, head and neck, liver or kidney cancer. The CDR3 nucleotides read TGTGCCAGCAGCTTAGCTACGTCGGGGGCTTCTGGAAACACCATATATTTT. Its protein is CASSLATSGASGNTIYF.